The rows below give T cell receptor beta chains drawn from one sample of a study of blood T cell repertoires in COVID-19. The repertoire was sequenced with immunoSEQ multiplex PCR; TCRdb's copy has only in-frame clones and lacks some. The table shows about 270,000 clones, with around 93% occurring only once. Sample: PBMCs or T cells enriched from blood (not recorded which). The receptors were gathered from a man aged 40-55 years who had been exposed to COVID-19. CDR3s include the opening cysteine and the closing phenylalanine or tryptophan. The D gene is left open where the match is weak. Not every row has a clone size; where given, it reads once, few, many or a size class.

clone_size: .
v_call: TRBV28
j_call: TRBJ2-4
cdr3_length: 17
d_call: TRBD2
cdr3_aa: CASSLSTGLAAKNIQYF
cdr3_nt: TGTGCCAGCAGTCTATCGACCGGACTAGCGGCCAAAAACATTCAGTACTTC

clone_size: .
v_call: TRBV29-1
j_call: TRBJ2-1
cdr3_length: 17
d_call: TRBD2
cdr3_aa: CSVNPRQASGSGGEQFF
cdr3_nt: TGCAGCGTGAACCCGAGACAAGCTAGCGGGAGTGGGGGTGAGCAGTTCTTC

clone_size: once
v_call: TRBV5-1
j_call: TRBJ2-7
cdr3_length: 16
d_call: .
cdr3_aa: CASSPTSGSRTYEQYF
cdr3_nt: TGCGCCAGCAGCCCGACATCCGGGTCCCGGACTTACGAGCAGTACTTC

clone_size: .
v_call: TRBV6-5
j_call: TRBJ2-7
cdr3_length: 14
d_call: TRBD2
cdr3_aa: CASQAGRVSYEQYF
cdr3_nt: TGTGCCAGCCAGGCCGGGAGGGTCTCCTACGAGCAGTACTTC

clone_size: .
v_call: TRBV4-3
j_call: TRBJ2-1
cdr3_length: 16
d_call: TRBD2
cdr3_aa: CASSQVPSGMYNEQFF
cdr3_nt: TGCGCCAGCAGCCAAGTGCCTAGCGGGATGTACAATGAGCAGTTCTTC

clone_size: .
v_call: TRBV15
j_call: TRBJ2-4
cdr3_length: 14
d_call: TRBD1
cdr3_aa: CATSGDRAQNIQYF
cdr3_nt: TGTGCCACCAGCGGAGACAGGGCACAAAACATTCAGTACTTC

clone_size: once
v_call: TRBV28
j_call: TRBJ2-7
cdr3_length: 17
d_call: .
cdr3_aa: CASRRRSGGQGLGEQYF
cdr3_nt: TGTGCCAGCAGGCGAAGGTCGGGGGGACAAGGGTTAGGCGAGCAGTACTTC

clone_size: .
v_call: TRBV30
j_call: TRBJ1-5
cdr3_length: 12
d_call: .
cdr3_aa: CAWSVSEVAQHF
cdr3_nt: TGTGCCTGGAGTGTCTCAGAGGTGGCCCAGCATTTT

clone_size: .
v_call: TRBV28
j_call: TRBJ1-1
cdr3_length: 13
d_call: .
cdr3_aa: CATMGDMYTEAFF
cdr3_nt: TGTGCCACCATGGGGGACATGTACACTGAAGCTTTCTTT

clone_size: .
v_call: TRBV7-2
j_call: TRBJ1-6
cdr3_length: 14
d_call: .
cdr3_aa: CASSLGAGPTPLHF
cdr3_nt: TGTGCCAGCAGCTTAGGGGCGGGGCCCACACCCCTCCACTTT

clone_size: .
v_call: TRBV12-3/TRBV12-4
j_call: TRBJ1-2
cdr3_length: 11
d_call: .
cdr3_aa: CASSPIYGYTF
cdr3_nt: TGTGCCAGCAGTCCCATCTATGGCTACACCTTC

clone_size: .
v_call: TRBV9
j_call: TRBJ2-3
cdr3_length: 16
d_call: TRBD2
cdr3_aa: CASNPGHGRARDTQYF
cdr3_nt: TGTGCCAGCAATCCCGGCCACGGGAGGGCCCGGGATACGCAGTATTTT

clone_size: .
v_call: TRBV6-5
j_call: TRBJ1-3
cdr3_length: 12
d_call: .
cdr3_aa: CASSSPGNTIYF
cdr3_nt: TGTGCCAGCAGTTCCCCAGGAAACACCATATATTTT

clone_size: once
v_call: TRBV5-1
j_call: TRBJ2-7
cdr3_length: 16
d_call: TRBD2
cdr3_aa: CASSLELAGASYEQYF
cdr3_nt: TGCGCCAGCAGCCTCGAGCTAGCGGGGGCTTCCTACGAGCAGTACTTC

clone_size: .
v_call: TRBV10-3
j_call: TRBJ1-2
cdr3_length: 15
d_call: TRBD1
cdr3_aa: CAISDAGQGSHGYTF
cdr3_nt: TGTGCCATCAGTGATGCCGGACAGGGGAGTCATGGCTACACCTTC

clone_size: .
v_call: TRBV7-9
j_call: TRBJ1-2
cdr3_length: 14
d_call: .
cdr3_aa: CASSLSGSNYGYTF
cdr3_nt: TGTGCCAGCAGCTTATCTGGCTCTAACTATGGCTACACCTTC

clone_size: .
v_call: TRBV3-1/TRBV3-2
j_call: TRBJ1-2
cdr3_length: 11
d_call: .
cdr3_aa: CASSSRGGYTF
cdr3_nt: TGTGCCAGCAGCTCCAGAGGGGGCTACACCTTC

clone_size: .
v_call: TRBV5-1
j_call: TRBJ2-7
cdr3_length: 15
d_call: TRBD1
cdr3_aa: CASSKAGDSLYEQYF
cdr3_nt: TGCGCCAGCAGCAAGGCCGGGGACAGCCTTTACGAGCAGTACTTC

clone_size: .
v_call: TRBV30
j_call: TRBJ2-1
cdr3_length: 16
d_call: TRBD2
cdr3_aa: CAWSVRTSGPYNEQFF
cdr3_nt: TGTGCCTGGAGTGTCAGGACTAGCGGCCCATACAATGAGCAGTTCTTC

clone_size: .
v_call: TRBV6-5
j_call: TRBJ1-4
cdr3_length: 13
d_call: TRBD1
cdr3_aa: CASVGTVNEKLFF
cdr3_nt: TGTGCCAGCGTAGGGACAGTTAATGAAAAACTGTTTTTT

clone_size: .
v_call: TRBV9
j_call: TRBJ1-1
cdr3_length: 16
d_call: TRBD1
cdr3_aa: CASSVGGTGLNTEAFF
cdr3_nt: TGTGCCAGCAGCGTAGGGGGGACAGGGCTGAACACTGAAGCTTTCTTT

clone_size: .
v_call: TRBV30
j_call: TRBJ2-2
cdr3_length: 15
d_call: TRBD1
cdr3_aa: CAWSRDRGLVGELFF
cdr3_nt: TGTGCCTGGAGTCGGGACAGGGGGCTGGTCGGGGAGCTGTTTTTT

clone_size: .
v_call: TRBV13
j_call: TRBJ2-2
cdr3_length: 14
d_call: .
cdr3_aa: CASLGQTNTGELFF
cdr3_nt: TGTGCCAGCCTGGGACAAACGAACACCGGGGAGCTGTTTTTT

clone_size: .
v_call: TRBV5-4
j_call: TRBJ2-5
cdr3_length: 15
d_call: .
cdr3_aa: CASSAKTVRQETQYF
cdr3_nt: TGTGCCAGCAGCGCCAAGACGGTGAGGCAAGAGACCCAGTACTTC

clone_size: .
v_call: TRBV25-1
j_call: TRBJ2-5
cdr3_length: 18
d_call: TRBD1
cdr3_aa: CASGPGQAPFGSQETQYF
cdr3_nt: TGTGCCAGCGGACCGGGACAGGCCCCTTTCGGCTCCCAAGAGACCCAGTACTTC

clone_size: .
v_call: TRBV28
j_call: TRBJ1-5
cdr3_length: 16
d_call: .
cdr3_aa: CASRISGEGGNQPQHF
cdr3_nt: TGTGCCAGCAGGATCTCCGGGGAGGGCGGCAATCAGCCCCAGCATTTT

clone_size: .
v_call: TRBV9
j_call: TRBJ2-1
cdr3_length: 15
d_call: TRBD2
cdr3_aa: CASSVGLAGPNEQFF
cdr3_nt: TGTGCCAGCAGCGTAGGACTAGCGGGACCCAATGAGCAGTTCTTC

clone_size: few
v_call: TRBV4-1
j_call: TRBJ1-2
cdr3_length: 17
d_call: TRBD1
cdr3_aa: CASSRSRDRTSNYGYTF
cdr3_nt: TGCGCCAGCAGCCGATCCCGGGACAGGACCTCCAACTATGGCTACACCTTC

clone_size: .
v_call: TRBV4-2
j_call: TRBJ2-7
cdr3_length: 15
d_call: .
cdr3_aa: CASSQGSSGTYEQYF
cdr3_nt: TGTGCCAGCAGCCAAGGGTCGTCCGGGACCTACGAGCAGTACTTC

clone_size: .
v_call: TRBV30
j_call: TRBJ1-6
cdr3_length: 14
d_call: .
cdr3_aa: CALSQGSYNSPLHF
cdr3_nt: TGTGCTTTGAGTCAGGGGAGTTATAATTCACCCCTCCACTTT

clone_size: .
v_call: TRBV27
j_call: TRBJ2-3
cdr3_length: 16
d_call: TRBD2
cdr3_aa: CASSPGLADSTDTQYF
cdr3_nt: TGTGCCAGCAGCCCGGGACTAGCGGATAGCACAGATACGCAGTATTTT

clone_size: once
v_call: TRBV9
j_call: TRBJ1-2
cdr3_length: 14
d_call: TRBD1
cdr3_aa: CASSRDGTGGGYTF
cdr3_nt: TGTGCCAGCAGTCGAGACGGGACAGGGGGCGGCTACACCTTC

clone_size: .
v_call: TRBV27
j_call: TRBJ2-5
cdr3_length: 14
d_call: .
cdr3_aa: CASSSHQGQETQYF
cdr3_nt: TGTGCCAGCAGTTCCCACCAGGGGCAAGAGACCCAGTACTTC

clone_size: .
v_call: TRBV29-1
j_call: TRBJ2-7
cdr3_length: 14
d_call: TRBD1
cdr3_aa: CSVGETGVGYEQYF
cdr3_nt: TGCAGCGTTGGAGAGACAGGGGTCGGATACGAGCAGTACTTC

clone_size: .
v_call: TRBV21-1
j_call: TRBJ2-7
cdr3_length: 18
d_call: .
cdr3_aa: CASSNSTRGTVNSYEQYF
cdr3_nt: TGTGCCAGCAGCAATTCGACTCGAGGGACTGTTAACTCCTACGAGCAGTACTTC

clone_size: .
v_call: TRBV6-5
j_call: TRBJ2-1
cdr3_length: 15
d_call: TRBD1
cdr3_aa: CASSYAGQGNNEQFF
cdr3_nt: TGTGCCAGCAGTTACGCGGGACAGGGGAACAATGAGCAGTTCTTC

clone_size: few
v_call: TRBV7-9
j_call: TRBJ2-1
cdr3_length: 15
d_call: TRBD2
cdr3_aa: CASSPGTSGSWEQFF
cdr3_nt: TGTGCCAGCAGTCCCGGGACTAGCGGGAGTTGGGAGCAGTTCTTC

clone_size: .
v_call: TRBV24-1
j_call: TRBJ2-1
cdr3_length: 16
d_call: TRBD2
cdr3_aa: CATSDRSGSSYNEQFF
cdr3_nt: TGTGCCACCAGTGATCGTAGCGGGAGCTCCTACAATGAGCAGTTCTTC

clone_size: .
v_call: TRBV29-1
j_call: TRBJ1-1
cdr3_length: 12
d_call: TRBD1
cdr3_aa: CSAVQGAPEAFF
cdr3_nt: TGCAGCGCCGTACAGGGGGCCCCTGAAGCTTTCTTT

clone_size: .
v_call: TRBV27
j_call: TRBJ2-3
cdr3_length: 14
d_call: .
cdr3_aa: CASSFWDSTDTQYF
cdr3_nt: TGTGCCAGCAGTTTCTGGGACTCGACAGATACGCAGTATTTT

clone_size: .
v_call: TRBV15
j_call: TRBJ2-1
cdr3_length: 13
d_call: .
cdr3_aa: CATSSSPSTQQFF
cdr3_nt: TGTGCCACCAGCAGTTCCCCCTCCACACAGCAGTTCTTC

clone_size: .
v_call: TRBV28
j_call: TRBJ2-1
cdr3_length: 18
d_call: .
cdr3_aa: CASSFREPYLATNNEQFF
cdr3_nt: TGTGCCAGCAGTTTTCGGGAGCCATACCTAGCGACAAACAATGAGCAGTTCTTC

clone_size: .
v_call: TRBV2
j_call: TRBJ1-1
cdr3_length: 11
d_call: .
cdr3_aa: CASSEEPEAFF
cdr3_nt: TGTGCCAGCAGTGAAGAGCCTGAAGCTTTCTTT

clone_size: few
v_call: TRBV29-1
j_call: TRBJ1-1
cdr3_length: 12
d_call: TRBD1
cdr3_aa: CSVETGTTEAFF
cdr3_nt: TGCAGCGTGGAGACAGGGACCACTGAAGCTTTCTTT

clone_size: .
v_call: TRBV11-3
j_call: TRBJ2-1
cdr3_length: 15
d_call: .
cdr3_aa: CASSFNGQIYNEQFF
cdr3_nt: TGTGCCAGCAGCTTTAATGGACAAATATACAATGAGCAGTTCTTC

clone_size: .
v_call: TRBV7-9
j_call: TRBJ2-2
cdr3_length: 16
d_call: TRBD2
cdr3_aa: CASSTRLAENTGELFF
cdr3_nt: TGTGCCAGCAGCACGCGACTAGCGGAGAACACCGGGGAGCTGTTTTTT

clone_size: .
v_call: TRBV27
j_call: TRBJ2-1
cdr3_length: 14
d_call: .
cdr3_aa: CASSFVSSLVNKFF
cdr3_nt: TGTGCCAGCAGCTTCGTTAGTTCTCTCGTCAATAAGTTCTTC

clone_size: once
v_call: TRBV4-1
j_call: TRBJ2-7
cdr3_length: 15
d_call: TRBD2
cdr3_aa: CASSQLGGLRYEQYF
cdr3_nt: TGCGCCAGCAGCCAATTGGGGGGGTTAAGGTACGAGCAGTACTTC

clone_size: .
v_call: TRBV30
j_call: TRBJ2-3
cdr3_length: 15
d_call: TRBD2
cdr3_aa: CAWSPIRDYTDTQYF
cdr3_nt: TGTGCCTGGAGTCCCATCCGGGACTACACAGATACGCAGTATTTT

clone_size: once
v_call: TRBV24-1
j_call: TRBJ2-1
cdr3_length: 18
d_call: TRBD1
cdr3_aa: CATSDLPRTGRSYNEQFF
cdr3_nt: TGTGCCACCAGTGATTTGCCCCGGACAGGCCGCTCCTACAATGAGCAGTTCTTC

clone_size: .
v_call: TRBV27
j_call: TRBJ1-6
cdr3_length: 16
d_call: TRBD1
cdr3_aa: CASSLSLGQGNSPLHF
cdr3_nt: TGTGCCAGCAGTTTATCTTTGGGACAGGGAAACTCACCCCTCCACTTT

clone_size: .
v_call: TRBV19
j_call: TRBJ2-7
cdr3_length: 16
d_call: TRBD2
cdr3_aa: CASSSPLAGGLYEQYF
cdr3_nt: TGTGCCAGTAGTAGCCCATTAGCGGGAGGCCTCTACGAGCAGTACTTC